This T cell receptor beta chain was captured by sequencing in a study of blood T cell repertoires in COVID-19. Sequenced by immunoSEQ multiplex PCR; TCRdb stores in-frame clones only, minus some. The sample contains about 300,000 clones, about four fifths of which appear only once. This CDR3 has 14 amino acids. V was cut by 4 bases and J by 0 bases, with 9 bases left in between. Germline lookup yields CDR1 SGHRS and CDR2 YFSETQ. This clonotype was sampled from a woman aged 45-60 years who had recovered from COVID-19. Sample: peripheral blood. The genes are TRBV5-1 and TRBJ2-3, with D perhaps TRBD2 (5 bases). The CDR3 sequence is CASSPGGSTDTQYF. CDR3 in DNA: TGCGCCAGCAGCCCTGGAGGCAGCACAGATACGCAGTATTTT.